This T cell receptor (beta chain) was identified in a study of shared T cell receptors in the human thymus. Generated by immunoSEQ multiplex PCR, the TCRdb table keeps only in-frame clones and is missing some. Here the sample spans hundreds of thousands of clones, roughly 88% being singletons. Germline V gene sequence: CDR1 MNHEY, CDR2 SMNVEV (reference sequence). The germline V and J ends were trimmed by 5 bases and 5 bases, with 4 bases remaining between them. This CDR3 is 11 amino acids long. These same data were also listed under a study on human thymus T cells. This second report adds: All donors were healthy Finnish infants who were undergoing corrective surgery to treat congenital heart defects. The source of the thymus tissue was resections taken during corrective heart surgery. Thymic and blood repertoires seemed to favor certain V and J genes. Unrelated individuals had highly overlapping thymic repertoires, as reported in related research.

The rearrangement joins TRBV27 to TRBJ2-1; D is unclear. The sequenced sample was thymocytes. This TCR was recovered from a girl under three years old with a congenital heart defect. For the CDR3, the DNA is TGTGCCAGCAGTCAAAACAATGAGCAGTTCTTC. Residues: CASSQNNEQFF.